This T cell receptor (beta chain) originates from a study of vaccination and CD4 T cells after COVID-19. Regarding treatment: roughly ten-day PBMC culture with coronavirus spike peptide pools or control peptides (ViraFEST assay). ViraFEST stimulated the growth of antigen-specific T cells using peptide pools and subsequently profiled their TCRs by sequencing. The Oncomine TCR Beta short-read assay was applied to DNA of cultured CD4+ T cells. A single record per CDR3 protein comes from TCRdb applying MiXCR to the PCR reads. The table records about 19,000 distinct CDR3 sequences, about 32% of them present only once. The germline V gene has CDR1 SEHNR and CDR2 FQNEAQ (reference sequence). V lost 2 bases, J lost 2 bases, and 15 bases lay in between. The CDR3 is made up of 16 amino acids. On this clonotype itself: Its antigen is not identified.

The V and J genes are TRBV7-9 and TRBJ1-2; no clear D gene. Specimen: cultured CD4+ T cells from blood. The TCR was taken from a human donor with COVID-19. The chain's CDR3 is CASSLLVGTPNYGYTF. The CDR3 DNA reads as TGTGCCAGCAGCTTATTGGTGGGAACCCCGAACTATGGCTACACCTTC.